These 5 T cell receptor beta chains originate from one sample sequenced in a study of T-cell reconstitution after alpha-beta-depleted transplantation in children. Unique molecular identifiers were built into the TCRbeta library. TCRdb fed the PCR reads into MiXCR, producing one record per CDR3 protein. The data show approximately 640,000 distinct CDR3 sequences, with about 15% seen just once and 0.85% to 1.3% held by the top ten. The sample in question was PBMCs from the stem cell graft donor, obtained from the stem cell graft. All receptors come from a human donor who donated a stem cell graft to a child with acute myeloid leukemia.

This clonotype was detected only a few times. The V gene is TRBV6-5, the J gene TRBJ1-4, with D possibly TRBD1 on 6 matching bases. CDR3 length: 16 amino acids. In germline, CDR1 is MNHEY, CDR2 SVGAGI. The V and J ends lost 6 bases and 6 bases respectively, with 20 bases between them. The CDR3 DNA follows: TGTGCCAGCAGCTACGGGACAAAACCTTTTTATGAAAAACTGTTTTTT. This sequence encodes CASSYGTKPFYEKLFF.

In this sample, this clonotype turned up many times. This CDR3 reads CASSQGTGELFF. CDR3 in DNA: TGTGCCAGCAGCCAAGGCACCGGGGAGCTGTTTTTT. The rearrangement uses TRBV14 and TRBJ2-2; D is ambiguous. CDR3 length: 12 amino acids. Germline CDR1 is SGHDN and CDR2 is FVKESK. Trimming shortened V by 1 base and J by 4 bases, and 1 base separated the two germline ends. The full variable domain, rest sourced from reference TRBV14 and TRBJ2-2, is EAGVTQFPSHSVIEKGQTVTLRCDPISGHDNLYWYRRVMGKEIKFLLHFVKESKQDESGMPNNRFLAERTGGTYSTLKVQPAELEDSGVYFCASSQGTGELFFGEGSRLTVL.

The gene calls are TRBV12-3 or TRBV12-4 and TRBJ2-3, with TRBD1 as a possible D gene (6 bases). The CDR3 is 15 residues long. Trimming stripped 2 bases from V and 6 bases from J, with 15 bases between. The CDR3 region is CASSLTGTREDTQYF. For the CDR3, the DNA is TGTGCCAGCAGTTTAACAGGGACCCGAGAGGATACGCAGTATTTT.

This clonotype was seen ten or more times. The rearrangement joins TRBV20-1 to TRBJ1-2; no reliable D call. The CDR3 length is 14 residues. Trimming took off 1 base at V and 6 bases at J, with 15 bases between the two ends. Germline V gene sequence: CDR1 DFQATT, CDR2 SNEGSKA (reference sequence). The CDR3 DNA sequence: TGCAGTGCTAGAGGACTCCAGGTTTTCGATGGCTACACCTTC. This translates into CSARGLQVFDGYTF.

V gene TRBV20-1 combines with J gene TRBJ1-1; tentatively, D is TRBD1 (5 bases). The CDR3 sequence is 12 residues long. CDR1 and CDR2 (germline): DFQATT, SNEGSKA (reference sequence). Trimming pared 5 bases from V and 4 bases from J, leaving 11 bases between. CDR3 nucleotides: TGCAGTGCTTCGGGACGGCCCACTGAAGCTTTCTTT. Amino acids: CSASGRPTEAFF.